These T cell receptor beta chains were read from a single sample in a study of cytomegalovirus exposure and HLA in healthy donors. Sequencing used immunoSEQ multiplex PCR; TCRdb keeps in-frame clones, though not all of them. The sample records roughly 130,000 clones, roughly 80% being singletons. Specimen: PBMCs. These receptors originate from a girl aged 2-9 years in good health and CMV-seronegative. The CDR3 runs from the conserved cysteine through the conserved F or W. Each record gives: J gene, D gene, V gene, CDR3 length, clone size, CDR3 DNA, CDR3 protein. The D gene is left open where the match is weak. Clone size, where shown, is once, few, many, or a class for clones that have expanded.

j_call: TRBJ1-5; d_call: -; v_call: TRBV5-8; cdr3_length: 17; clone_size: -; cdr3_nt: TGTGCCAGCACCCCCAGTAGCGGAGACGATAGCAATCAGCCCCAGCATTTT; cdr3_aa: CASTPSSGDDSNQPQHF
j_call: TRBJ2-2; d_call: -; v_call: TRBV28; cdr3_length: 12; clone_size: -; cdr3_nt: TGTGCCAGCAGGCTAGCGTCCGGGGAGCTGTTTTTT; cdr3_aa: CASRLASGELFF
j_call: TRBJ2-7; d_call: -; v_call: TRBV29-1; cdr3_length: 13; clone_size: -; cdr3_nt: TGCAGCGCTGAGGGTCAGGGCGGCTACGAGCAGTACTTC; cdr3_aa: CSAEGQGGYEQYF
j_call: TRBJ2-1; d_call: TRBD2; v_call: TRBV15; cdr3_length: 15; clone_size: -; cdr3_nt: TGTGCCACCAGTACAAGCGGGGGGCCCTACAATGAGCAGTTCTTC; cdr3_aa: CATSTSGGPYNEQFF
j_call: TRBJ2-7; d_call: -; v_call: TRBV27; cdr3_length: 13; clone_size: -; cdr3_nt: TGTGCCAGCAGTTTAGGGAACGGGGACGAGCAGTACTTC; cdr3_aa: CASSLGNGDEQYF
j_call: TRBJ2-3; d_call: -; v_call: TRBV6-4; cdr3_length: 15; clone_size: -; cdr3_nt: TGTGCCAGCAGTGACGGGGGGGGCCATACAGATACGCAGTATTTT; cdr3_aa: CASSDGGGHTDTQYF
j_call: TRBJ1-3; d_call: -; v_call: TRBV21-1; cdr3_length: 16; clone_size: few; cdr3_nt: TGTGCCAGCAGCAAAGTGGGCAGTACCTCTGGAAACACCATATATTTT; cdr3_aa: CASSKVGSTSGNTIYF
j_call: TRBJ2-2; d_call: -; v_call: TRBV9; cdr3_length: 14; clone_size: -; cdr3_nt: TGTGCCAGCAGCGTACTAGCGAACACCGGGGAGCTGTTTTTT; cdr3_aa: CASSVLANTGELFF
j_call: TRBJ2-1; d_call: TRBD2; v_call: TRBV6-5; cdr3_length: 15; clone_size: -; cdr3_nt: TGTGCCAGCAGACTTATAGCGGGGGGGCGGGTTGAGCAGTTCTTC; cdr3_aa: CASRLIAGGRVEQFF
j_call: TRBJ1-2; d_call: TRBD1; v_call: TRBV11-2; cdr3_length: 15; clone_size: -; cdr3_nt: TGTGCCAGCAGCCACGACAGGGCCGTGTGGTATGGCTACACCTTC; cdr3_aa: CASSHDRAVWYGYTF
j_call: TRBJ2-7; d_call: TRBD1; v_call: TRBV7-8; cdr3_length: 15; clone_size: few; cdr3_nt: TGTGCCAGCAGCTCACGGACAGGGGGCTCCTACGAGCAGTACTTC; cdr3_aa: CASSSRTGGSYEQYF
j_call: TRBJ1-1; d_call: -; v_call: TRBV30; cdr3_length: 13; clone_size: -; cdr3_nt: TGTGCCTGGCAGGTTAATGGTAACACTGAAGCTTTCTTT; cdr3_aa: CAWQVNGNTEAFF
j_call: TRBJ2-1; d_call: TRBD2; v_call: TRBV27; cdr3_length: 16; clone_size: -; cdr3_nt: TGTGCCAGCCGCTATGGACCTAGCGGGTCCTACAATGAGCAGTTCTTC; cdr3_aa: CASRYGPSGSYNEQFF
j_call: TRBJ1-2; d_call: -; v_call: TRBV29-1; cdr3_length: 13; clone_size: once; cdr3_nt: TGCAGCGTTGGTGGGGGAGCTGGGACTTCCTACACCTTC; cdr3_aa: CSVGGGAGTSYTF
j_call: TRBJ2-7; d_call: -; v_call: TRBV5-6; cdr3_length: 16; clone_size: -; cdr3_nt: TGTGCCAGCAGCTTACTTCTAGAGTCCGGGGCCTACGAGCAGTACTTC; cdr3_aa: CASSLLLESGAYEQYF
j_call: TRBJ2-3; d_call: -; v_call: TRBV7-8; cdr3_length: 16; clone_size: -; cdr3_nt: TGTGCCAGCAGCTTAGGTGGAGGCTGGGGCACAGATACGCAGTATTTT; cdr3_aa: CASSLGGGWGTDTQYF
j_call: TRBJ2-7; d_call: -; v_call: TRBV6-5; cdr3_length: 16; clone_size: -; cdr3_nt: TGTGCCAGCAGTTTGTCCGCTTGGGGGCTCGGCTACGAGCAGTACTTC; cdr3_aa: CASSLSAWGLGYEQYF
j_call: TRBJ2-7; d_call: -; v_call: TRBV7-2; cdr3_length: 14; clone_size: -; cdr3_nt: TGTGCCAGCAGCTTAGCGGGGGCCACCTACGAGCAGTACTTC; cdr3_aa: CASSLAGATYEQYF
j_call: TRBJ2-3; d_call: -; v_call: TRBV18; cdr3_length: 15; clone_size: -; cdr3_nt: TGTGCCAGCTCCCAGGCGGACTGGCGCACAGATACGCAGTATTTT; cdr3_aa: CASSQADWRTDTQYF
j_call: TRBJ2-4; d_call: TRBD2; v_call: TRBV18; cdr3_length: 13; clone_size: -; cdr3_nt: TGTGCCAGCTCACCAGCCGGGAGCGGGGTTCAGTACTTC; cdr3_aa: CASSPAGSGVQYF